Sequencing of this T cell receptor (beta chain) was carried out in a study of cytomegalovirus exposure and HLA in healthy donors. Study results and limitations: Confirmation was obtained in vitro that a few CMV-associated chains are specific for CMV antigens.

CDR3 size: 17 residues. Trimming removed 0 bases from V and 2 bases from J; junction bases left unmatched: 7. Per germline, CDR1 SEHNR and CDR2 FQNEAQ (reference sequence). PCR was performed using 60 Vbeta and 13 Jbeta primers. The table came from immunoSEQ multiplex PCR; TCRdb's copy has only in-frame clones and leaves some out. The data show about 100,000 clones, around 69% seen once. To note about this clone: Its antigen is as yet unknown.

The source of this sequence is an older woman in good health and CMV-seropositive. Sequences were obtained from PBMCs. The V call is TRBV7-9, the J call TRBJ2-3; 8 bases match TRBD2. The CDR3 here is CASSLAGGLGITDTQYF. The CDR3 DNA sequence: TGTGCCAGCAGCTTAGCGGGGGGACTAGGGATCACAGATACGCAGTATTTT. Full variable domain (outside the CDR3, taken from reference TRBV7-9 and TRBJ2-3): DTGVSQNPRHKITKRGQNVTFRCDPISEHNRLYWYRQTLGQGPEFLTYFQNEAQLEKSRLLSDRFSAERPKGSFSTLEIQRTEQGDSAMYLCASSLAGGLGITDTQYFGPGTRLTVL.